The rows below give T cell receptor beta chains drawn from one sample of a study of STAT5B mutations in CD4+ large granular lymphocyte leukemia. TCRdb keeps only in-frame clones here, not all; method: immunoSEQ multiplex PCR. Of 35,000 or so clones in the sample, 69% are singletons; the top ten hold 2.7%. The material sequenced was CD4+ T cells from blood buffy coats. The source is a human donor in good health. The CDR3 runs from the conserved cysteine through the conserved F or W. A D gene is named only where the DNA matches it firmly. For some rows the clone size is stated as once, few or many, or as a class when expanded; others skip it.

D	size	V	J	CDR3	DNA
NA	NA	TRBV5-8	TRBJ2-3	CASVSQGSDTQYF	TGTGCCAGCGTCTCACAGGGATCAGATACGCAGTATTTT
TRBD2	NA	TRBV4-3	TRBJ2-3	CASSQGPAGGPDTQYF	TGCGCCAGCAGCCAAGGTCCCGCGGGGGGGCCAGATACGCAGTATTTT
NA	NA	TRBV6-4	TRBJ2-5	CASSRETQYF	TGTGCCAGCAGCCGAGAGACCCAGTACTTC
NA	NA	TRBV2	TRBJ2-1	CASSDRGISYNEQFF	TGTGCCAGCAGTGATAGGGGCATCTCCTACAATGAGCAGTTCTTC
TRBD2	NA	TRBV5-4	TRBJ2-1	CASSRRKLAGDNEQFF	TGTGCCAGCAGCAGACGGAAACTAGCGGGGGACAATGAGCAGTTCTTC
NA	NA	TRBV4-3	TRBJ1-1	CASSQAGAGARLRNTEAFF	TGCGCCAGCAGCCAAGCCGGGGCAGGGGCAAGACTCAGGAACACTGAAGCTTTCTTT
NA	NA	TRBV5-6	TRBJ2-3	CASSLKQGTSTDTQYF	TGTGCCAGCAGCCTAAAACAGGGGACTAGCACAGATACGCAGTATTTT
NA	NA	TRBV11-3	TRBJ1-6	CASSLDRFSPLHF	TGTGCCAGCAGCTTAGATAGGTTCTCACCCCTCCACTTT
NA	NA	TRBV9	TRBJ1-3	CASSVRGDRFSGNTIYF	TGTGCCAGCAGCGTAAGGGGAGACAGATTCTCTGGAAACACCATATATTTT
NA	NA	TRBV9	TRBJ2-1	CASSVVGGPNNEQFF	TGTGCCAGCAGCGTAGTGGGGGGGCCGAACAATGAGCAGTTCTTC
NA	NA	TRBV29-1	TRBJ2-2	CSGTRVHTGELFF	TGCAGCGGTACGCGGGTGCACACCGGGGAGCTGTTTTTT
NA	NA	TRBV7-9	TRBJ2-7	CASSSPHNEQYF	TGTGCCAGCAGCTCCCCCCACAACGAGCAGTACTTC
NA	NA	TRBV9	TRBJ2-2	CASSLSYTGELFF	TGTGCCAGCAGCCTCTCCTACACCGGGGAGCTGTTTTTT
NA	NA	TRBV2	TRBJ1-2	CASRGGNYGYTF	TGTGCCAGCAGAGGCGGTAACTATGGCTACACCTTC
NA	NA	TRBV5-1	TRBJ2-1	CASSPTALASYNEQFF	TGCGCCAGCAGCCCCACGGCCCTAGCCTCCTACAATGAGCAGTTCTTC
NA	once	TRBV19	TRBJ1-4	CASSITHATNEKLFF	TGTGCCAGTAGTATTACGCACGCAACTAATGAAAAACTGTTTTTT
NA	NA	TRBV6-5	TRBJ2-7	CASSSDLSYEQYF	TGTGCCAGCAGCAGCGACCTGTCCTACGAGCAGTACTTC
TRBD1	NA	TRBV6-5	TRBJ1-2	CASSYSPQGDYGYTF	TGTGCCAGCAGTTACTCGCCCCAGGGGGACTATGGCTACACCTTC
NA	NA	TRBV11-2	TRBJ2-2	CASTLNTGELFF	TGTGCCAGCACCCTAAACACCGGGGAGCTGTTTTTT
TRBD1	NA	TRBV7-9	TRBJ1-2	CASSPTGGLGPAYYGYTF	TGTGCCAGCAGTCCCACAGGGGGCTTGGGGCCGGCATACTATGGCTACACCTTC
NA	NA	TRBV18	TRBJ1-3	CASSAQDSGNTIYF	TGTGCCAGCTCTGCCCAAGATTCTGGAAACACCATATATTTT
TRBD2	NA	TRBV27	TRBJ2-3	CASGRLADPTDTQYF	TGTGCCAGCGGACGACTAGCGGACCCCACAGATACGCAGTATTTT
NA	NA	TRBV5-6	TRBJ1-6	CASSTTGNYNSPLHF	TGTGCCAGCAGCACGACCGGGAACTATAATTCACCCCTCCACTTT
NA	NA	TRBV4-2	TRBJ1-5	CASSQDSCQTLKYSNQPQHF	TGTGCCAGCAGCCAAGATTCGTGCCAGACTCTAAAGTATAGCAATCAGCCCCAGCATTTT
TRBD1	NA	TRBV28	TRBJ1-4	CASSLSGGGEKLFF	TGTGCCAGCAGTTTGTCAGGGGGAGGGGAAAAACTGTTTTTT
TRBD1	NA	TRBV5-5	TRBJ2-7	CASSPHGTGDLEQYF	TGTGCCAGCAGCCCGCACGGGACAGGGGACCTGGAGCAGTACTTC
NA	NA	TRBV14	TRBJ1-1	CASSQDPNTEAFF	TGTGCCAGCAGCCAAGATCCAAACACTGAAGCTTTCTTT
NA	NA	TRBV10-3	TRBJ1-2	CAISELGNYGYTF	TGTGCCATCAGTGAGCTGGGGAACTATGGCTACACCTTC
NA	few	TRBV12-5	TRBJ2-2	CASALRGTGELFF	TGTGCTAGTGCTCTGAGGGGCACCGGGGAGCTGTTTTTT
TRBD1	NA	TRBV5-4	TRBJ1-2	CASSPGRQGTYGYTF	TGTGCCAGCAGCCCGGGGCGACAGGGTACCTATGGCTACACCTTC
NA	NA	TRBV10-3	TRBJ1-3	CAIQGISGNTIYF	TGTGCCATCCAGGGAATCTCTGGAAACACCATATATTTT
TRBD1	NA	TRBV6-5	TRBJ2-3	CASRRQGARADTQYF	TGTGCCAGCAGAAGACAGGGGGCGCGGGCAGATACGCAGTATTTT
TRBD1	NA	TRBV7-2	TRBJ1-2	CASSHRDRPNYGYTF	TGTGCCAGCAGCCACCGGGACAGACCAAACTATGGCTACACCTTC
NA	NA	TRBV7-9	TRBJ1-4	CASSLSINEKLFF	TGTGCCAGCAGCTTATCAATAAATGAAAAACTGTTTTTT
NA	NA	TRBV4-1	TRBJ2-1	CASSRTGLNEQFF	TGCGCCAGCAGCAGGACGGGGTTGAATGAGCAGTTCTTC
NA	NA	TRBV6-5	TRBJ1-4	CASSYSGGGKLFF	TGTGCCAGCAGTTACTCCGGGGGAGGTAAACTGTTTTTT